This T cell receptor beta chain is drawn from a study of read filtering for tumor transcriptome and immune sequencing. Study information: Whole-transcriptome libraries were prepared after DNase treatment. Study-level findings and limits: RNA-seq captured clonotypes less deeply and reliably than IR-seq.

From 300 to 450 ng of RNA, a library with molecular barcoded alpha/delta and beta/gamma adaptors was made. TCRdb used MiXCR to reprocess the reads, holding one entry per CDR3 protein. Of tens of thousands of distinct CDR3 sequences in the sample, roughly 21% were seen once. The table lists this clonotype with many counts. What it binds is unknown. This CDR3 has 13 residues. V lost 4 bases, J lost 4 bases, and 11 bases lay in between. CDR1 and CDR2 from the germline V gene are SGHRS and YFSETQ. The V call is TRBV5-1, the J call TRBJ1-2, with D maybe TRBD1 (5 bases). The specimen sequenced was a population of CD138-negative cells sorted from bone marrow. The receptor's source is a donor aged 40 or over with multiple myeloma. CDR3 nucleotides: TGCGCCAGCAGCCTAACGACAGCCTATGGCTACACCTTC. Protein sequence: CASSLTTAYGYTF.